This T cell receptor (beta chain) appears in the sequencing data of a study of cytomegalovirus exposure and HLA in healthy donors. The overall study: From HLA-typed donors, an early data release held some 91 million unique TCRs. Study outcomes and limitations: The records held CMV serostatus as the only immune exposure information. A list of around 160 TCR beta chains associated with cytomegalovirus was given.

This CDR3 comprises 14 residues. Germline V CDR1 and CDR2: SGHRS, YFSETQ. V trimming: 4 bases; J trimming: 4 bases; junction bases outside the gene matches: 4. PCR employed 60 Vbeta and 13 Jbeta primers. Assay: immunoSEQ multiplex PCR; the TCRdb copy retains only in-frame clones and omits some. Among some 97,000 clones, 76% were seen once, and the ten largest hold just under 4%. This clone was seen only once. No antigen is known for it. The V gene is TRBV5-1, the J gene TRBJ1-5, with 8 bases identical to TRBD1. This sequence was found in a woman between 45 and 65 years old in good health and CMV-seropositive. Sequences were obtained from PBMCs. The CDR3 DNA follows: TGCGCCAGCAGCCCTGACAGGGGTAATCAGCCCCAGCATTTT. Translation: CASSPDRGNQPQHF.